These 14 T cell receptor beta chains share one sample of origin, sequenced in a study of STAT5B mutations in CD4+ large granular lymphocyte leukemia. Here immunoSEQ multiplex PCR was the method, and the copy in TCRdb shows in-frame clones only, minus some. This sample carries approximately 24,000 clones, 55% to 75% of them seen once, and the ten largest clones take about 0.6%. The specimen sequenced was CD4+ T cells from blood buffy coats. The source of these receptors is a human donor in good health.

This sequence joins TRBV19 and TRBJ2-2; 7 bases fit TRBD2. V lost 7 bases, J lost 1 base, and 9 bases stayed unmatched. The germline gives CDR1 LNHDA, CDR2 SQIVND (reference sequence). This CDR3 is built from 16 residues. CDR3 bases: TGTGCCAGTACGGGGTGGGGGGGGATGAACACCGGGGAGCTGTTTTTT. This translates into CASTGWGGMNTGELFF.

This chain links TRBV28 with TRBJ1-1; D call uncertain. Deletions cut 5 bases from V and 0 bases from J, with 13 bases between. CDR1 and CDR2 (germline): MDHEN, SYDVKM. There are 15 residues in the CDR3. DNA of the CDR3: TGTGCCAGCAGTGCATACTCGGGAATGAACACTGAAGCTTTCTTT. Residues: CASSAYSGMNTEAFF.

This rearrangement joins TRBV15 to TRBJ1-3; D remains unclear. V lost 5 bases and J lost 0, with 17 bases in between. The germline gives CDR1 LNHNV, CDR2 YYDKDF (reference sequence). The CDR3 is 17 amino acids. The CDR3 bases are TGTGCCACCAGCCACCTTAGGACGGCAAACTCTGGAAACACCATATATTTT. Translation: CATSHLRTANSGNTIYF.

The genes are TRBV7-2 and TRBJ2-7, with 11 bases aligning to TRBD1. The J segment lost 6 bases and the V segment lost 4 bases, leaving 2 bases of the junction unmatched. Germline V lookup: CDR1 SGHTA, CDR2 FQGNSA. The CDR3 runs 13 residues. CDR3 bases: TGTGCCAGCAGCTCCGGGACAGGGGGCGAGCAGTACTTC. Its protein is CASSSGTGGEQYF.

This chain links TRBV28 with TRBJ1-4; D uncertain. Trimming took off 3 bases at V and 7 bases at J, with 12 bases between the two ends. Germline-derived CDR1 and CDR2 are MDHEN and SYDVKM. This CDR3 has 14 amino acids. CDR3 bases: TGTGCCAGCAGTTTTGGCAGCGGAGGTGAAAAACTGTTTTTT. This codes for CASSFGSGGEKLFF. The complete variable domain, with remaining parts taken from reference TRBV28 and TRBJ1-4, reads DVKVTQSSRYLVKRTGEKVFLECVQDMDHENMFWYRQDPGLGLRLIYFSYDVKMKEKGDIPEGYSVSREKKERFSLILESASTNQTSMYLCASSFGSGGEKLFFGSGTQLSVL.

This clone occurred a few times. The chain combines TRBV7-2 with TRBJ1-1; TRBD1 matches 7 bases. This CDR3 contains 15 residues. Germline V gene lookup returns CDR1 SGHTA and CDR2 FQGNSA. V was pared by 5 bases and J by 1 base, with 7 bases of the junction left unmatched. For the CDR3, the DNA is TGTGCCAGCAGCCTAAACCGACAGGGGAACACTGAAGCTTTCTTT. Amino acids: CASSLNRQGNTEAFF.

This clone was picked up one time. This chain connects TRBV5-6 to TRBJ1-2; D gene uncertain. The CDR3 extends over 14 amino acids. Trimming shortened V by 0 bases and J by 1 base, and 7 bases separated the two germline ends. Germline lookup yields CDR1 SGHDT and CDR2 YYEEEE. CDR3 DNA: TGTGCCAGCAGCTTGGGAGGTTATAACTATGGCTACACCTTC. Its protein product is CASSLGGYNYGYTF.

A few counts support this clone. The chain has TRBV7-8 and TRBJ1-2, with 9 nucleotides matching TRBD1. Trimming at V came to 5 bases and at J to 0 bases, leaving 10 bases not matched to a gene. From germline, CDR1 is SGHVS and CDR2 FQNEAQ. The CDR3 totals 17 residues. The CDR3 spells CASSSRTGEGANYGYTF. CDR3 sequence (DNA): TGTGCCAGCAGCAGCCGGACAGGGGAAGGGGCTAACTATGGCTACACCTTC.

The V and J genes are TRBV20-1 and TRBJ1-1; no clear D. Germline values: CDR1 DFQATT, CDR2 SNEGSKA (reference sequence). Trimming pared 0 bases from V and 10 bases from J, leaving 9 bases between. CDR3 size: 11 residues. The CDR3 nucleotides read TGCAGTGCTAGAGACCCCCCAGGAGCTTTCTTT. Protein: CSARDPPGAFF.

The rearrangement joins TRBV11-3 to TRBJ2-5, with TRBD2 matching over 12 bases. Per the germline V gene, CDR1 is SGHNT and CDR2 is YENEEA. The CDR3 loop spans 15 amino acids. Trimming at V came to 5 bases and at J to 4 bases, leaving 5 bases not matched to a gene. The CDR3 nucleotides are TGTGCCAGCAGCCCCCGACTAGCGGGGGTAGAGACCCAGTACTTC. This sequence encodes CASSPRLAGVETQYF.

The chain is built from TRBV16 and TRBJ2-5; D ambiguous. CDR3 length: 17 amino acids. In germline, CDR1 is KGHSY, CDR2 FQNENV. V was trimmed by 0 bases and J by 1 base, leaving 15 bases between them. Here the CDR3 DNA reads TGTGCCAGCAGCCAATCAAAGACGCGATCTACCCAAGAGACCCAGTACTTC. As protein: CASSQSKTRSTQETQYF.

CDR3 protein: CASNSGTGNYEQYF. For the CDR3, the DNA is TGTGCCAGCAATTCCGGGACAGGGAACTACGAGCAGTACTTC. The genes are TRBV6-1 and TRBJ2-7; 9 bases map to TRBD1. Unmatched junction bases numbered 7, after V lost 7 bases and J lost 3 bases. The CDR3 contains 14 residues. In germline, CDR1 is MNHNS, CDR2 SASEGT.

The V and J genes are TRBV7-9 and TRBJ1-2; D uncertain. There are 16 residues in the CDR3. Germline assignment: CDR1 SEHNR and CDR2 FQNEAQ (reference sequence). The V gene lost 5 bases and the J gene lost 5 bases, with 21 bases spanning the gap. The DNA of the CDR3 is TGTGCCAGCAGCCCGAGGCCAGGCTATATGGGGTATGGCTACACCTTC. Translating gives CASSPRPGYMGYGYTF.

The chain combines TRBV4-1 with TRBJ2-3; TRBD2 matches at 8 bases. The length of the CDR3 is 17 residues. Per germline, CDR1 MGHRA and CDR2 YSYEKL. The V and J ends lost 0 bases and 6 bases, in that order; junction bases with no gene match: 11. The CDR3: CASSQDASGGSMDTQYF. In DNA form, the CDR3 reads TGCGCCAGCAGCCAAGATGCGAGCGGGGGCTCTATGGATACGCAGTATTTT.